A selection of T cell receptor beta chains follows, all from one sample in a study of cytomegalovirus exposure and HLA in healthy donors. The table came from immunoSEQ multiplex PCR; TCRdb's copy has only in-frame clones and leaves some out. The sample has 200,000 to 250,000 clones; roughly 79% are singletons. Sequencing was done on a sample of PBMCs. All receptors derive from a woman between 40 and 55 years old in good health and CMV-seronegative. Both conserved end residues are part of each CDR3. A D gene is named only where the DNA matches it firmly. The size entry is marked missing in some rows and otherwise reads once, few, many or a size class.

d_call | j_call | v_call | clone_size | cdr3_aa | cdr3_nt
TRBD1 | TRBJ1-4 | TRBV14 | - | CASSQVGQAVTNEKLFF | TGTGCCAGCAGCCAAGTTGGACAGGCTGTAACTAATGAAAAACTGTTTTTT
TRBD2 | TRBJ2-5 | TRBV7-2 | - | CASSARISGAKTQYF | TGTGCCAGCAGCGCCCGGATTAGCGGGGCCAAGACCCAGTACTTC
TRBD1 | TRBJ1-6 | TRBV5-4 | once | CASSSGTGGSRNSPLHF | TGTGCCAGCAGCTCCGGGACAGGGGGCTCAAGGAATTCACCCCTCCACTTT
TRBD1 | TRBJ1-6 | TRBV7-9 | once | CSSSHNRGPPLHF | TGTTCCAGCAGCCATAACAGGGGACCACCCCTCCACTTT
TRBD1 | TRBJ2-7 | TRBV27 | few | CASSFPTGPYEQYF | TGTGCCAGCAGTTTCCCGACAGGGCCCTACGAGCAGTACTTC
TRBD2 | TRBJ2-5 | TRBV2 | - | CASRERGEETQYF | TGTGCCAGCAGGGAGCGGGGGGAAGAGACCCAGTACTTC
- | TRBJ2-5 | TRBV6-5 | - | CASSYSHLPTETQYF | TGTGCCAGCAGTTACTCGCACCTACCCACAGAGACCCAGTACTTC
- | TRBJ2-7 | TRBV2 | once | CASSDRFYEQYF | TGTGCCAGCAGTGACAGGTTCTACGAGCAGTACTTC
TRBD1 | TRBJ2-3 | TRBV29-1 | - | CSVDRDRAGDTQYF | TGCAGCGTTGACCGGGACAGGGCGGGGGATACGCAGTATTTT
- | TRBJ1-1 | TRBV18 | - | CASSLNGGPAEAFF | TGTGCCAGCTCGCTTAACGGAGGCCCCGCTGAAGCTTTCTTT
TRBD1 | TRBJ1-5 | TRBV28 | - | CASSSRTGRDINQPQHF | TGTGCCAGCAGTTCACGGACAGGGAGGGACATCAATCAGCCCCAGCATTTT
TRBD1 | TRBJ1-1 | TRBV6-5 | - | CASRPPRGPNTEAFF | TGTGCCAGCAGACCGCCAAGGGGGCCCAACACTGAAGCTTTCTTT
TRBD1 | TRBJ1-1 | TRBV7-6 | once | CASSLAEGAITEAFF | TGTGCCAGCAGCTTAGCTGAGGGGGCCATCACTGAAGCTTTCTTT
- | TRBJ2-7 | TRBV18 | - | CASSHPGLTSYEQYF | TGTGCCAGCTCACATCCGGGACTGACCTCCTACGAGCAGTACTTC
- | TRBJ1-5 | TRBV7-6 | - | CASSLYRGGNQPQHF | TGTGCCAGCAGCTTATACCGGGGAGGCAATCAGCCCCAGCATTTT
- | TRBJ1-1 | TRBV7-3 | - | CASSLIPGDTEAFF | TGTGCCAGCAGCTTAATTCCAGGGGACACTGAAGCTTTCTTT
TRBD2 | TRBJ2-1 | TRBV11-3 | - | CASSLSSGGAGEQFF | TGTGCCAGCAGCTTATCAAGCGGGGGGGCGGGTGAGCAGTTCTTC
- | TRBJ1-2 | TRBV6-5 | - | CASSSDQGGYTF | TGTGCCAGCAGTTCCGACCAGGGCGGCTACACCTTC
- | TRBJ1-5 | TRBV6-5 | few | CASSRTENQPQHF | TGTGCCAGCAGTCGGACAGAAAATCAGCCCCAGCATTTT
TRBD1 | TRBJ1-6 | TRBV4-3 | - | CASSQDRGGRHHF | TGCGCCAGCAGCCAAGACAGAGGGGGCCGCCACCACTTT
- | TRBJ2-7 | TRBV5-4 | - | CASSTGRTPSEQYF | TGTGCCAGCAGCACCGGACGGACTCCCTCGGAGCAGTACTTC
- | TRBJ1-1 | TRBV19 | - | CASSMAGIGTEAFF | TGTGCCAGTAGTATGGCCGGGATTGGCACTGAAGCTTTCTTT
- | TRBJ2-5 | TRBV25-1 | - | CASSFGHQETQYF | TGTGCCAGCAGTTTTGGGCACCAAGAGACCCAGTACTTC
TRBD1 | TRBJ2-2 | TRBV12-5 | - | CASGYPRDRGTGELFF | TGTGCTAGTGGCTATCCCCGGGACAGGGGAACCGGGGAGCTGTTTTTT
- | TRBJ1-5 | TRBV4-2 | few | CASSRGQASNQPQHF | TGTGCCAGCAGCCGGGGACAAGCGAGCAATCAGCCCCAGCATTTT
- | TRBJ2-5 | TRBV4-3 | - | CASSQGVGTQYF | TGCGCCAGCAGCCAAGGCGTTGGGACCCAGTACTTC
- | TRBJ1-5 | TRBV6-1 | - | CASSVSQDQPQHF | TGTGCCAGCAGTGTCTCACAGGATCAGCCCCAGCATTTT
- | TRBJ2-7 | TRBV4-3 | - | CASSQDGGQFYEQYF | TGCGCCAGCAGCCAAGATGGAGGACAGTTCTACGAGCAGTACTTC
- | TRBJ2-7 | TRBV6-5 | - | CASSPPGLLYEQYF | TGTGCCAGCAGTCCGCCGGGACTTCTTTACGAGCAGTACTTC